This T cell receptor beta chain is drawn from a study of T cell repertoires in cytomegalovirus infection. As for the study in general: From public TCR beta signatures came an indication of both CMV infection and matching HLA type. General observations from the study: Summed frequency of shared TCR beta families picked out CMV carriers who also had the relevant HLA. HLA-C-restricted CMV-specific TCR beta clonotypes were dominant in the ex vivo response.

As for this clonotype: Its target is not known.

The length of the CDR3 is 18 residues. J gave up 0 bases and V 4 bases, and 13 bases lay outside the gene matches. Germline values: CDR1 SGHAT, CDR2 FQNNGV. Each CDR3 protein is one row after TCRdb ran MiXCR on the reads. The sample records approximately 700,000 distinct CDR3 sequences, under 40% being singletons. The chain joins TRBV11-2 to TRBJ1-1; TRBD1 matches at 8 bases. Sequencing was done on a sample of PBMCs. The TCR comes from a human donor in good health (CMV status not recorded). Some clones in this sample may be carry-over from other donors' samples. The CDR3, as DNA: TGTGCCAGCAGCTCAACGGACAGGGTTGGTAGGATGAACACTGAAGCTTTCTTT. This translates into CASSSTDRVGRMNTEAFF.